This T cell receptor beta chain was obtained from a study of CD8+ T cells in alopecia areata. At the level of the study: Tofacitinib ran for 6 to 18 months before 6 months off drug.

Regarding this clone: The antigen remains unidentified.

Findings and caveats of the study: Resident alphabeta T-cell populations of normal skin are likewise subject to sequencing in scalp samples. Lesional scalp, especially alopecia totalis/universalis, showed higher clonality than normal scalp.

CDR3 size: 15 residues. The V segment lost 6 bases and the J segment 7 bases; nucleotides outside the gene matches: 9. Germline CDR1 and CDR2: ENHRY and SYGVKD. cDNA reverse transcribed from extracted RNA served as the sequencing template. Profiled with immunoSEQ multiplex PCR; TCRdb holds only in-frame clones, not every one. The sample lists under 250,000 clones, around 62% occurring once. The rearrangement uses TRBV10-3 and TRBJ2-1, with 10 bases that match TRBD1. Sequencing used CD4+ T cells sorted from blood, obtained at week 0. The receptor's source is a human donor with alopecia areata. The CDR3 spells CAIRKTGGFGNEQFF. For the CDR3, the DNA is TGTGCCATCAGGAAGACAGGGGGCTTTGGGAATGAGCAGTTCTTC.